The clone carrying this TCR beta chain is medium-sized. Its antigen is not known. These data are taken from a study of metastatic and nonmetastatic thyroid tumors. Background on the study: For malignant and benign thyroid patients, tumor or nodule tissue and blood were the sources whose repertoires were compared. Study-level findings and limits: Patients with malignant thyroid tumors reportedly had significantly higher TCR beta diversity than those with benign nodules, in blood and tumor.

Original analysis: The study's classifier, a distant-metastasis tool for papillary thyroid cancer, was built using CDR3 differences across clinicopathological groups. Through MiXCR, TCRdb re-clonotyped the PCR reads. TCRdb assigned the V and J calls; the authors' analysis was not used. Altogether 13,000 to 15,000 clones are present, roughly 12% being singletons, with the ten largest covering 13% to 15%. Trimming pared 7 bases from V and 1 base from J, leaving 8 bases between. Germline values: CDR1 MNHNS, CDR2 SASEGT. CDR3 length equals 12 residues. Treatment of any kind had been given to no patient before thyroid surgery.

The chain joins TRBV6-1 to TRBJ2-7; no definite D call. The sequenced sample consisted of blood. This TCR was sampled from a female donor with papillary thyroid cancer or a benign thyroid nodule (not recorded which). Some clones in this sample may be carry-over from other donors' samples. The chain's CDR3 is CASTGQSYEQYF. The CDR3 nucleotides are TGTGCCAGCACCGGTCAATCCTACGAGCAGTACTTC.